The 14 T cell receptor beta chains below were found in one sample sequenced in a study of blood T cell repertoires in COVID-19. Clones were sequenced by immunoSEQ multiplex PCR, and TCRdb holds only the in-frame ones, with some missing. The sample yields fewer than 250,000 clones, approximately 80% seen once. Input material: peripheral blood. The receptors derive from a woman of 80 years or more with COVID-19, enrolled during active disease.

The gene calls are TRBV5-1 and TRBJ1-1, with 8 bases aligning to TRBD1. Unmatched junction bases numbered 6, after V lost 4 bases and J lost 4 bases. The germline V gene encodes CDR1 SGHRS and CDR2 YFSETQ. There are 14 residues in the CDR3. The CDR3 here is CASSPGQGSTEAFF. CDR3 bases: TGCGCCAGCAGCCCCGGACAGGGAAGCACTGAAGCTTTCTTT.

The gene calls are TRBV6-1 and TRBJ2-5; the D gene is possibly TRBD2 (6 bases). The germline V gene has CDR1 MNHNS and CDR2 SASEGT. V was clipped by 4 bases and J by 4 bases, with 19 bases between them. This CDR3 is built from 16 residues. The CDR3 DNA reads TGTGCCAGCAGTGGAGTTTTGGTCGGGGGAGCAGAGACCCAGTACTTC. This sequence encodes CASSGVLVGGAETQYF.

Turning to this clone: Other nucleotide sequences from this sample produce the same CDR3. V gene TRBV27 combines with J gene TRBJ2-5; possible D gene TRBD1, 6 bases. Germline V CDR1 and CDR2: MNHEY, SMNVEV (reference sequence). V was cut by 6 bases and J by 4 bases, with 12 bases left in between. This CDR3 has 13 residues. As DNA, the CDR3 is TGTGCCAGCAGACGTACAGGGACAGAGACCCAGTACTTC. Amino acid sequence: CASRRTGTETQYF.

J is TRBJ2-5 and V is TRBV5-1, with D maybe TRBD2 (6 bases). The CDR3 loop spans 16 amino acids. Germline V CDR1 and CDR2: SGHRS, YFSETQ. V lost 0 bases and J lost 5, with 17 bases in between. CDR3: CASSLAEGGDRETQYF. The CDR3, as DNA: TGCGCCAGCAGCTTGGCCGAAGGCGGGGACCGGGAGACCCAGTACTTC.

The chain uses TRBV9 and TRBJ1-1, with a tentative D call TRBD1 (6 bases). This CDR3 is 15 amino acids long. Trimming took 0 bases from V and 1 from J, leaving 10 bases between them. Germline lookup yields CDR1 SGDLS and CDR2 YYNGEE. CDR3 region: CASSVVGAGNTEAFF. CDR3 coding DNA: TGTGCCAGCAGCGTAGTGGGGGCAGGGAACACTGAAGCTTTCTTT.

This chain connects TRBV7-2 to TRBJ1-3, with no clear D. This CDR3 is 15 amino acids long. Germline values: CDR1 SGHTA, CDR2 FQGNSA. Trimming cost V 1 base and J 8 bases, with 15 bases left between them. CDR3 region: CASSLGPAGVDTIYF. In DNA form, the CDR3 reads TGTGCCAGCAGCTTAGGTCCAGCCGGGGTGGACACCATATATTTT.

This chain's CDR3 is CASSLSRPSYNEQFF. The CDR3 bases are TGTGCCAGCAGTCTTAGCCGACCCTCCTACAATGAGCAGTTCTTC. This chain uses TRBV6-6 with TRBJ2-1; the D is unclear. The CDR3 has 15 amino acids. Trimming pared 5 bases from V and 0 bases from J, leaving 11 bases between. Looked up from germline, CDR1 is MNHNY and CDR2 is SVGAGI (reference sequence).

The rearrangement uses TRBV28 and TRBJ1-2; D is undetermined. Germline loops: CDR1 MDHEN, CDR2 SYDVKM. With 2 bases removed from V and 2 bases from J, the gap between germline ends came to 9 bases. The CDR3 is 14 residues long. CDR3 region: CASSLGQRNYGYTF. For the CDR3, the DNA is TGTGCCAGCAGTTTAGGGCAGAGAAACTATGGCTACACCTTC.

The CDR3 coding sequence is TGTGCCAGCAGCCAAACAGGGCTGGCTGAAGCTTTCTTT. It encodes CASSQTGLAEAFF. The chain uses TRBV3-1 (or the pseudogene TRBV3-2) and TRBJ1-1; the D gene is possibly TRBD1 (6 bases). The CDR3 runs 13 residues. The V gene lost 2 bases and the J gene lost 6 bases, with 10 bases spanning the gap. Germline V gene sequence: CDR1 LGHDT, CDR2 YNNKEL (reference sequence).

The chain links TRBV19 to TRBJ2-7; no clear D gene. Per the germline V gene, CDR1 is LNHDA and CDR2 is SQIVND (reference sequence). V dropped 5 bases and J dropped 3 bases, with 11 bases sitting between them. This CDR3 has 13 amino acids. CDR3 sequence reads: CASSSTRIYEQYF. The CDR3 DNA is TGTGCCAGTAGTTCGACAAGAATCTACGAGCAGTACTTC. The whole variable domain, remainder taken from reference TRBV19 and TRBJ2-7, is DGGITQSPKYLFRKEGQNVTLSCEQNLNHDAMYWYRQDPGQGLRLIYYSQIVNDFQKGDIAEGYSVSREKKESFPLTVTSAQKNPTAFYLCASSSTRIYEQYFGPGTRLTVT.

A note on this clone: The same CDR3 is also encoded by other DNA sequences in this sample. The V call is TRBV5-1, the J call TRBJ1-4, with TRBD1 matching over 8 bases. CDR3 length: 15 residues. The V and J ends lost 2 bases and 7 bases, in that order; junction bases with no gene match: 7. The V gene's germline CDR1 is SGHRS and CDR2 YFSETQ. CDR3 sequence reads: CASSFGQGAGEKLFF. DNA of the CDR3: TGCGCCAGCAGCTTCGGACAGGGCGCGGGTGAAAAACTGTTTTTT.

This rearrangement joins TRBV2 to TRBJ1-2, with TRBD1 matching over 7 bases. V shed 6 bases and J 2 bases; nucleotides not matched to a gene: 6. Germline V gene sequence: CDR1 SNHLY, CDR2 FYNNEI. The CDR3 contains 14 residues. CDR3 DNA sequence: TGTGCCAGCAGAATCAGGGGGTACAACTATGGCTACACCTTC. Translating it yields CASRIRGYNYGYTF. The variable domain in full, with the rest retrieved from reference TRBV2 and TRBJ1-2, is EPEVTQTPSHQVTQMGQEVILRCVPISNHLYFYWYRQILGQKVEFLVSFYNNEISEKSEIFDDQFSVERPDGSNFTLKIRSTKLEDSAMYFCASRIRGYNYGYTFGSGTRLTVV.

The chain recombines TRBV10-3 with TRBJ2-7; 7 bases align to TRBD2. Looked up from germline, CDR1 is ENHRY and CDR2 is SYGVKD. The CDR3 consists of 14 residues. V shed 11 bases, J shed 3 bases, and the junction held 13 bases outside the gene matches. CDR3 sequence reads: CASGMGGLNYEQYF. Written as DNA, the CDR3 is TGTGCCTCCGGGATGGGGGGGTTAAACTACGAGCAGTACTTC.

The chain recombines TRBV18 with TRBJ1-6; 7 positions agree with TRBD1. CDR3 length equals 14 residues. V shed 6 bases and J 8 bases; nucleotides not matched to a gene: 7. Germline V CDR1 and CDR2: KGHSH, LQKENI. The CDR3 DNA follows: TGTGCCAGCTCTGGCGGGCAGGGGGATTCACCCCTCCACTTT. It yields the protein CASSGGQGDSPLHF.